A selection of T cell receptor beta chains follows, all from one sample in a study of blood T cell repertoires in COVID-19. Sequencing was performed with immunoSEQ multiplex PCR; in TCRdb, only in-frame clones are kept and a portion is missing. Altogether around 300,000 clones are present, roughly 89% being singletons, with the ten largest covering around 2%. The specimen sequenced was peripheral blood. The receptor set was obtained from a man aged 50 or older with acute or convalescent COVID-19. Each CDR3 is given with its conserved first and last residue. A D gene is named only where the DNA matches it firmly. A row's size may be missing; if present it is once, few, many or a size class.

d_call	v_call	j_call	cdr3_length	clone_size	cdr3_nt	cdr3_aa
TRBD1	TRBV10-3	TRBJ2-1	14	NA	TGTGCCATCAGGGGCAGGGGGCTCTACAATGAGCAGTTCTTC	CAIRGRGLYNEQFF
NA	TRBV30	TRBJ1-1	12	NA	TGTGCCTGGAGTGTAATGGGAGGCCCGGCTTTCTTT	CAWSVMGGPAFF
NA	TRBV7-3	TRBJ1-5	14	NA	TGTGCCAGCAGCTTAGTCGGGGGTAATCAGCCCCAGCATTTT	CASSLVGGNQPQHF
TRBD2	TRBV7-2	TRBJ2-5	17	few	TGTGCCAGCAGCTTAGCTGCTAGCGGGGCCGACAGGAGGACCCAGTACTTC	CASSLAASGADRRTQYF
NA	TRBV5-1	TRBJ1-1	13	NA	TGCGCCAGCAGTGGTCAGGGCGGCACTGAAGCTTTCTTT	CASSGQGGTEAFF
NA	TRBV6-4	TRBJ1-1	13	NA	TGTGCCAGCAGTAGACAGGTACACACTGAAGCTTTCTTT	CASSRQVHTEAFF
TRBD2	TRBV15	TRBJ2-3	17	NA	TGTGCCGCTGGGCCTATCACCCGCGGGGGGCGCACAGATACGCAGTATTTT	CAAGPITRGGRTDTQYF
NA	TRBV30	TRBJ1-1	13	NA	TGTGCCTGGAGTGCTGGGCTGAACACTGAAGCTTTCTTT	CAWSAGLNTEAFF
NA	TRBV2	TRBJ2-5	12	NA	TGTGCCAGCAGTGTGGGGCGAGAGACCCAGTACTTC	CASSVGRETQYF
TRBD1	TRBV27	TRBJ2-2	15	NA	TGTGCCAGCAGTTTTTGGGACAGGAACACCGGGGAGCTGTTTTTT	CASSFWDRNTGELFF
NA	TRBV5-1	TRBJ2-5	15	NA	TGCGCCAGCAGCCCCTGGGGGGGGCCTAGAGAGACCCAGTACTTC	CASSPWGGPRETQYF
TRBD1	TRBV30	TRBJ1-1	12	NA	TGTGCCTGCGGACAGGGGTACACTGAAGCTTTCTTT	CACGQGYTEAFF
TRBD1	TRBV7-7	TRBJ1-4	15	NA	TGTGCTAGCAGTGCCGGGACAGGGGTGGGTGAAAAACTGTTTTTT	CASSAGTGVGEKLFF
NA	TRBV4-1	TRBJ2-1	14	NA	TGCGCCAGCAGCCAAGCCTACGCGGGGAATGAGCAGTTCTTC	CASSQAYAGNEQFF